These 21 T cell receptor beta chains originate from one sample sequenced in a study of cytomegalovirus exposure and HLA in healthy donors. PCR involved 60 Vbeta and 13 Jbeta primers. Using immunoSEQ multiplex PCR, the repertoire was profiled, and TCRdb retains in-frame clones only, with some absent. The sample includes 150,000 to 200,000 clones, about 76% of them seen just once. Sequencing input: PBMCs. These receptors all come from a male donor in good health and CMV-seropositive.

The chain links TRBV30 to TRBJ2-6; D possibly corresponds to TRBD1 (6 bases). The V gene's germline CDR1 is GTSNPN and CDR2 SVGIG (reference sequence). The CDR3 loop spans 14 amino acids. V was clipped by 1 base and J by 4 bases, with 8 bases between them. CDR3 nucleotide sequence: TGTGCCTGGAGTGAGGACAGAGGGGCCAACGTCCTGACTTTC. Its translation: CAWSEDRGANVLTF.

The V and J genes are TRBV6-9 and TRBJ2-7; D unclear. CDR1 and CDR2 from the germline V gene are MNHGY and SVAAGI. Between the trimmed V and J ends, which lost 6 bases and 6 bases, there was a span of 15 bases. CDR3 length: 13 residues. CDR3: CASRFQITGEQYF. DNA for the CDR3: TGTGCCAGCAGATTCCAAATCACGGGCGAGCAGTACTTC.

This clone turned up a few times. The rearrangement uses TRBV5-8 and TRBJ2-2, with TRBD1 as a possible D gene (7 bases). V shed 4 bases and J shed 5 bases, with 18 bases lying between them. The CDR3 has 16 amino acids. Germline V CDR1 and CDR2: SGHTS, YDEGEE. CDR3 DNA sequence: TGTGCCAGCAGCCAAGGGGGCGGGGAAGTTACCGGGGAGCTGTTTTTT. It yields the protein CASSQGGGEVTGELFF. The whole variable domain, remainder taken from reference TRBV5-8 and TRBJ2-2, is EAGVTQSPTHLIKTRGQQATLRCSPISGHTSVYWYQQALGLGLQFLLWYDEGEERNRGNFPPRFSGRQFPNYSSELNVNALELEDSALYLCASSQGGGEVTGELFFGEGSRLTVL.

V and J are TRBV6-1 and TRBJ2-5; 10 nucleotides line up with TRBD2. CDR1 and CDR2 (germline): MNHNS, SASEGT. This CDR3 has 15 amino acids. Losses at the gene ends were 2 bases for V and 4 bases for J; bases not matched to a gene: 4. This CDR3 reads CASSERSGGAETQYF. The CDR3 bases are TGTGCCAGCAGTGAAAGGAGCGGGGGGGCAGAGACCCAGTACTTC.

The chain links TRBV29-1 to TRBJ1-5; the D gene is possibly TRBD1 (6 bases). Per germline, CDR1 SQVTM and CDR2 ANQGSEA. Trimming removed 6 bases from V and 3 bases from J, with 12 bases in between. The CDR3 sequence is 13 residues long. This CDR3 is CSVGAGVNQPQHF. CDR3 bases: TGCAGCGTCGGGGCAGGGGTCAATCAGCCCCAGCATTTT.

This chain joins TRBV6-6 and TRBJ1-2; no firm D call. CDR1 and CDR2 (germline): MNHNY, SVGAGI (reference sequence). This CDR3 is built from 16 residues. With 2 bases removed from V and 6 bases from J, the gap between germline ends came to 19 bases. For the CDR3, the DNA is TGTGCCAGCAGTTACCCAACGGCCTATATACGGGATGGCTACACCTTC. It is translated as CASSYPTAYIRDGYTF.

About this clone: This sample also contains other DNA sequences that code for the same CDR3. V is TRBV9 and J is TRBJ2-7; 9 bases line up with TRBD1. Germline loops: CDR1 SGDLS, CDR2 YYNGEE. The CDR3 extends over 14 amino acids. The ends lost 1 base at V and 2 bases at J; junction bases unmatched: 1. Here the CDR3 DNA reads TGTGCCAGCAGCGTAAGACAGGGGGCCTACGAGCAGTACTTC. This sequence encodes CASSVRQGAYEQYF.

This chain uses TRBV7-2 with TRBJ2-1, with 8 bases that match TRBD2. CDR1 and CDR2 (germline): SGHTA, FQGNSA. This CDR3 is built from 17 residues. Trimming at V came to 5 bases and at J to 0 bases, leaving 9 bases not matched to a gene. DNA of the CDR3: TGTGCCAGCAGCCTGCAAGCGGGGGCCAGCTCCTACAATGAGCAGTTCTTC. This sequence encodes CASSLQAGASSYNEQFF.

The gene calls are TRBV25-1 and TRBJ2-1; D possibly corresponds to TRBD2 (5 bases). This CDR3 contains 15 residues. Germline V gene lookup returns CDR1 MGHDK and CDR2 SYGVNS. Trimming removed 2 bases from V and 4 bases from J, with 12 bases in between. The CDR3 protein is CASSEIRGEYNEQFF. The CDR3 DNA follows: TGTGCCAGCAGTGAAATACGGGGAGAGTACAATGAGCAGTTCTTC.

CDR3 DNA sequence: TGCGCCAGCAGCTTAAGGACAGCGTTTCTTCAAGAGACCCAGTACTTC. It encodes CASSLRTAFLQETQYF. The gene calls are TRBV5-1 and TRBJ2-5, with a tentative D call TRBD1 (6 bases). The CDR3 covers 16 residues. Per germline, CDR1 SGHRS and CDR2 YFSETQ. Trimming removed 2 bases from V and 2 bases from J, with 16 bases in between. Supplemented by reference TRBV5-1 and TRBJ2-5, the full variable domain reads KAGVTQTPRYLIKTRGQQVTLSCSPISGHRSVSWYQQTPGQGLQFLFEYFSETQRNKGNFPGRFSGRQFSNSRSEMNVSTLELGDSALYLCASSLRTAFLQETQYFGPGTRLLVL.

V gene TRBV7-9 combines with J gene TRBJ2-7; D gene uncertain. The V gene's germline CDR1 is SEHNR and CDR2 FQNEAQ (reference sequence). V was pared by 2 bases and J by 3 bases, with 5 bases between. The CDR3 loop spans 12 amino acids. CDR3 region: CASSLQVYEQYF. The DNA of the CDR3 is TGTGCCAGCAGCTTACAGGTCTACGAGCAGTACTTC.

The V and J genes are TRBV5-1 and TRBJ1-2; 7 bases map to TRBD1. The CDR3 consists of 14 residues. With V trimmed by 3 bases and J by 3 bases, 5 bases remained unmatched. From germline, CDR1 is SGHRS and CDR2 YFSETQ. The CDR3 DNA follows: TGCGCCAGCAGCTGGACAGGAGGGGACTATGGCTACACCTTC. Translated: CASSWTGGDYGYTF.

The rearrangement uses TRBV13 and TRBJ2-7, with D maybe TRBD1 (6 bases). Trimming removed 1 base at V and 6 bases at J, with 13 bases between. This CDR3 spans 14 amino acids. Germline lookup yields CDR1 PRHDT and CDR2 FYEKMQ (reference sequence). The CDR3 sequence is CASSLDRAGGEQYF. In DNA, the CDR3 is TGTGCCAGCAGCTTAGACAGGGCAGGAGGCGAGCAGTACTTC.

The genes are TRBV9 and TRBJ2-2; D not certain. V gave up 3 bases and J gave up 6 bases, with 6 bases separating them. The CDR3 contains 12 residues. The germline V gene has CDR1 SGDLS and CDR2 YYNGEE. The CDR3 region has the DNA TGTGCCAGCAGCGCTAATTCCGGGGAGCTGTTTTTT. Residues: CASSANSGELFF.

V is TRBV13 and J is TRBJ2-7, with D possibly being TRBD2 (6 bases). Per the germline V gene, CDR1 is PRHDT and CDR2 is FYEKMQ (reference sequence). CDR3 length: 15 amino acids. V lost 2 bases and J lost 1, with 12 bases in between. CDR3 nucleotides: TGTGCCAGCAGCTTAAGTCCCGGGACTTCCTACGAGCAGTACTTC. Translating gives CASSLSPGTSYEQYF.

The chain is built from TRBV7-9 and TRBJ2-7; D remains unclear. Germline CDR1 reads SEHNR; CDR2 reads FQNEAQ (reference sequence). The CDR3 length is 14 residues. V was pared by 2 bases and J by 2 bases, with 10 bases between. The CDR3: CASSLTGATYEQYF. The CDR3 DNA reads TGTGCCAGCAGCTTAACGGGTGCTACCTACGAGCAGTACTTC.

The sample holds a few counts of this clone. The chain combines TRBV4-2 with TRBJ2-3; TRBD2 matches at 8 bases. V shed 2 bases, J shed 0 bases, and the junction held 4 bases outside the gene matches. CDR3 length: 16 amino acids. Germline CDR1 LGHNA, CDR2 YNFKEQ. The CDR3 sequence: CASSQHRLASTDTQYF. CDR3 bases: TGTGCCAGCAGCCAACATCGACTAGCGAGCACAGATACGCAGTATTTT.

In this sample, this clone turned up a few times. This chain links TRBV5-6 with TRBJ1-1; the match to TRBD1 covers 9 bases. This CDR3 contains 15 residues. CDR1 is SGHDT, CDR2 YYEEEE, per germline. Trimming took 3 bases from V and 5 from J; bases not matched to a gene: 8. CDR3 sequence: CASSSHRGRRTEAFF. The CDR3 nucleotides read TGTGCCAGCAGCTCGCACAGGGGGCGTAGGACTGAAGCTTTCTTT.

The chain is built from TRBV27 and TRBJ2-2; D ambiguous. V was cut by 5 bases and J by 1 base, with 8 bases left in between. The CDR3 runs to 14 residues. CDR1 is MNHEY, CDR2 SMNVEV, per germline (reference sequence). The CDR3 loop is CASSDLVNTGELFF. The CDR3 region has the DNA TGTGCCAGCAGTGACCTAGTGAACACCGGGGAGCTGTTTTTT.

V is TRBV6-1 and J is TRBJ2-7; TRBD1 is a possible D gene (5 bases). Trimming took off 7 bases at V and 4 bases at J, with 17 bases between the two ends. CDR1 and CDR2 (germline): MNHNS, SASEGT. The CDR3 is made up of 14 amino acids. CDR3 protein: CASTPGRDRYEQYF. CDR3 coding DNA: TGTGCCAGCACCCCAGGCAGGGATCGTTACGAGCAGTACTTC.

This clone was found once. The chain couples TRBV27 to TRBJ1-2; 8 bases align to TRBD1. V shed 6 bases and J 7 bases; nucleotides not matched to a gene: 10. The CDR3 spans 14 residues. Germline CDR1 and CDR2: MNHEY and SMNVEV (reference sequence). The CDR3 sequence: CASSLDRGGLGYTF. CDR3 sequence (DNA): TGTGCCAGCAGCCTTGACAGGGGAGGCCTTGGCTACACCTTC.